This T cell receptor beta chain was sequenced in a study of blood T cell repertoires in COVID-19. Trimming pared 5 bases from V and 4 bases from J, leaving 12 bases between. CDR3 length equals 14 residues. Germline CDR1 SGHVS, CDR2 FNYEAQ. Sequencing was performed with immunoSEQ multiplex PCR; in TCRdb, only in-frame clones are kept and a portion is missing. The profile covers approximately 75,000 clones, with roughly 76% appearing a single time and 25% to 30% taken by the ten largest. The receptor was derived from an elderly woman with active or convalescent COVID-19. The specimen sequenced was peripheral blood. This chain links TRBV7-6 with TRBJ1-3; a weak D match, TRBD1 (5 bases). CDR3 nucleotide sequence: TGTGCCAGCAGCGCCCAGGGTATCGGAAACACCATATATTTT. It yields the protein CASSAQGIGNTIYF.